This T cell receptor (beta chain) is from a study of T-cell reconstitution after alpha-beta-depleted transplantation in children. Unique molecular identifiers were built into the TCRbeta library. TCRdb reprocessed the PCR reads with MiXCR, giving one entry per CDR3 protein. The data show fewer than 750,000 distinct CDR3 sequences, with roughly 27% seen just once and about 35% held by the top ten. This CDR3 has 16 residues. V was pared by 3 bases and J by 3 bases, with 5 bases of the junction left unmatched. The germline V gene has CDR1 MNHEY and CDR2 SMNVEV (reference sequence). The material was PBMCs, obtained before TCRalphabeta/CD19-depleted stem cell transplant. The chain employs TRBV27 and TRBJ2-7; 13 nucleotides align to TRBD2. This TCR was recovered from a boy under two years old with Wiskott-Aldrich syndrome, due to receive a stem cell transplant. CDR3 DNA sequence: TGTGCCAGCAGTTTTAGGGGGACTAGCGGGGTCTACGAGCAGTACTTC. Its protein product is CASSFRGTSGVYEQYF.